This TCR beta chain was identified during a study of molecular identifiers for immune sequencing clone quantification. The V gene lost 4 bases and the J gene lost 5 bases, with 8 bases spanning the gap. The CDR3 has 13 residues. Per the germline V gene, CDR1 is MGHRA and CDR2 is YSYEKL. TCRdb re-called the PCR reads with MiXCR, one entry per CDR3 protein. The sample records tens of thousands of distinct CDR3 sequences, 15% to 20% being singletons. The source is a human donor in good health. Some libraries in this study had Jurkat cell RNA spiked in. Sequencing input: naive CD8+ T cells from blood, with Jurkat cell RNA spiked in. Regarding subset: FACS-sorted CD8+CD4-CCR7+CD45RA+ naive T cells. This chain links TRBV4-1 with TRBJ2-2; tentatively, D is TRBD1 or TRBD2 (6 bases each). This CDR3 is CASSPGATGELFF. The DNA for the CDR3 is TGCGCCAGCAGCCCGGGGGCAACCGGGGAGCTGTTTTTT.